The next 15 T cell receptor beta chains were all read from a single sample in a study of low-dose radiotherapy and immunotherapy resistance in tumors. Time point given: before trial treatment. Primers used for first-strand cDNA, a TRAV- and TRBV-specific set, covered both alpha and beta chains. Over about 18 PCR cycles, TCRs were amplified from a constant-region primer and V-primer adapter. TCRdb analysed the reads with MiXCR anew, one entry per CDR3 protein. The table has 75,000 to 95,000 distinct CDR3 sequences, under 9.5% seen once. Material: PBMCs, obtained before treatment. The source of these receptors is a male donor with prostate cancer.

Concerning this clonotype itself: A single base is all that separates this from a far larger clone, so a read error is likely. V is TRBV6-1 and J is TRBJ2-7, with 7 bases fitting TRBD2. This CDR3 has 13 residues. The germline V gene encodes CDR1 MNHNS and CDR2 SASEGT. The CDR3 DNA is TGTGCCAGCAGTACCTTCGGGGGGTACGACCAGTACTTC. This sequence encodes CASSTFGGYDQYF.

The chain combines TRBV25-1 with TRBJ2-1; 7 bases agree with TRBD2. The V gene's germline CDR1 is MGHDK and CDR2 SYGVNS. This CDR3 has 15 residues. V was clipped by 4 bases and J by 0 bases; unmatched bases: 3. CDR3 region: CASSGRGYSYNEQFF. Here the CDR3 DNA reads TGTGCCAGCAGTGGGCGGGGGTACTCCTACAATGAGCAGTTCTTC.

There are many counts of this clonotype. The chain has TRBV28 and TRBJ2-2, with D hard to call. The CDR3 runs 11 residues. The V gene's germline CDR1 is MDHEN and CDR2 SYDVKM. V lost 8 bases and J 4 bases, leaving 5 bases between the germline ends. The CDR3 here is CASSFTGELFF. For the CDR3, the DNA is TGTGCCAGCTCTTTCACCGGGGAGCTGTTTTTT.

This clonotype was seen a handful of times. V and J are TRBV27 and TRBJ2-3; 10 bases fit TRBD2. Unmatched junction bases numbered 6, after V lost 4 bases and J lost 2 bases. Germline assignment: CDR1 MNHEY and CDR2 SMNVEV (reference sequence). CDR3 length: 16 amino acids. The CDR3 sequence: CASSSMGLANTDTQYF. The CDR3 nucleotides are TGTGCCAGCAGTTCCATGGGACTAGCGAACACAGATACGCAGTATTTT.

This clonotype was seen ten or more times. The chain couples TRBV15 to TRBJ2-1; TRBD2 aligns across 7 bases. The germline V gene has CDR1 LNHNV and CDR2 YYDKDF (reference sequence). This CDR3 spans 13 amino acids. V lost 3 bases and J lost 5; bases outside the gene matches: 1. The CDR3 DNA reads as TGTGCCACCAGCAGGAGCGGGGACAATGAGCAGTTCTTC. It is translated as CATSRSGDNEQFF.

This clonotype was seen ten or more times. The chain uses TRBV28 and TRBJ1-5; 10 bases align to TRBD1. There are 16 residues in the CDR3. Germline V CDR1 and CDR2: MDHEN, SYDVKM. V shed 5 bases, J shed 2 bases, and the junction held 6 bases outside the gene matches. The CDR3 coding sequence is TGTGCCAGCAGTAAGGACAGGGGGTTAGGCAATCAGCCCCAGCATTTT. It encodes CASSKDRGLGNQPQHF.

This clonotype was found many times. The chain is built from TRBV24-1 and TRBJ2-1; no firm D call. Trimming pared 3 bases from V and 0 bases from J, leaving 11 bases between. Germline V CDR1 and CDR2: KGHDR, SFDVKD. The CDR3 has 16 residues. The CDR3 DNA follows: TGTGCCACCAGTGATCGGACCCCAGGCTCCTACAATGAGCAGTTCTTC. It translates to CATSDRTPGSYNEQFF.

This clonotype occurred a few times. The gene calls are TRBV27 and TRBJ2-1; D unresolved. Trimming stripped 5 bases from V and 5 bases from J, with 10 bases between. From germline, CDR1 is MNHEY and CDR2 SMNVEV (reference sequence). The CDR3 sequence is 13 residues long. The CDR3 sequence: CASSPTRNNEQFF. The CDR3 DNA sequence: TGTGCCAGCAGTCCCACGAGGAACAATGAGCAGTTCTTC.

This clonotype appeared many times. This chain uses TRBV2 with TRBJ2-1, with 7 positions matching TRBD2. V lost 6 bases and J lost 3; bases outside the gene matches: 11. In germline, CDR1 is SNHLY, CDR2 FYNNEI. This CDR3 is 16 amino acids long. CDR3 in amino acids: CASRGGSGPIYNEQFF. The CDR3 nucleotides are TGTGCCAGCAGGGGGGGGTCGGGACCGATCTACAATGAGCAGTTCTTC.

This clonotype was counted ten times or more. The rearrangement links TRBV5-1 to TRBJ2-7, with 7 positions matching TRBD1. The CDR3 is 15 residues long. V lost 4 bases, J lost 4 bases, and 11 bases stayed unmatched. Germline CDR1 SGHRS, CDR2 YFSETQ. CDR3 nucleotide sequence: TGCGCCAGCAGCGTGAAAGGGGACAGCCTTTACGAGCAGTACTTC. This translates into CASSVKGDSLYEQYF.

This chain joins TRBV20-1 and TRBJ2-2; D possibly corresponds to TRBD1 (6 bases). The germline CDR1 and CDR2 sequences are DFQATT and SNEGSKA (reference sequence). This CDR3 has 14 residues. Trimming took 4 bases from V and 4 from J, leaving 13 bases between them. CDR3 amino acids: CSATRQALTGELFF. The CDR3 DNA reads as TGCAGTGCTACGAGACAGGCGCTCACCGGGGAGCTGTTTTTT.

In its sample, this clonotype was seen many times. The chain has TRBV27 and TRBJ1-4; 7 nucleotides line up with TRBD1. J gave up 5 bases and V 2 bases, and 11 bases lay outside the gene matches. The germline V gene has CDR1 MNHEY and CDR2 SMNVEV (reference sequence). The CDR3 has 17 residues. Here the CDR3 reads CASSLTPPGGVNEKLFF. The CDR3, as DNA: TGTGCCAGCAGTTTAACCCCCCCAGGGGGAGTGAATGAAAAACTGTTTTTT.

This clonotype was detected many times. V gene TRBV29-1 combines with J gene TRBJ1-5; maybe TRBD1 (5 bases). CDR1 SQVTM and CDR2 ANQGSEA come from the germline V gene. The germline V and J ends were trimmed by 7 bases and 3 bases, with 13 bases remaining between them. CDR3 length: 13 amino acids. The CDR3 DNA sequence: TGCAGCGCCCGGGCGACAGTCAATCAGCCCCAGCATTTT. Translation: CSARATVNQPQHF.

This clonotype appeared many times. The CDR3 is CASSNGTSGSLYNEQFF. The CDR3 region has the DNA TGTGCCAGCAGCAACGGGACTAGCGGGAGTCTTTACAATGAGCAGTTCTTC. The chain has TRBV21-1 and TRBJ2-1; whether TRBD2, the table's D call, matches the DNA was not checked. TRBV21-1 is an annotated pseudogene. The CDR3 sequence is 17 residues long.

This clonotype was seen repeatedly, ten times or more. This chain joins TRBV6-6 and TRBJ1-5; a possible D gene is TRBD1 (5 bases). The CDR3 totals 15 residues. Germline CDR1 reads MNHNY; CDR2 reads SVGAGI (reference sequence). Trimming took off 2 bases at V and 5 bases at J, with 13 bases between the two ends. The chain's CDR3 is CASSYGRDGYQPQHF. The CDR3 DNA reads as TGTGCCAGCAGTTACGGCAGGGATGGGTATCAGCCCCAGCATTTT.